This record covers a single T cell receptor (beta chain). Its antigen is as yet unknown. This specimen includes other DNA sequences encoding the same CDR3. Germline CDR1 is MDHEN and CDR2 is SYDVKM. Losses at the gene ends were 5 bases for V and 4 bases for J; bases not matched to a gene: 4. The CDR3 length is 15 residues. These data are taken from a study of shared clonotypes between healthy human individuals. Regarding the study as a whole: The naive CD4 repertoires of a few donors were compared, and approximately 5.3% of clonotypes were shared. On the whole, naive subsets had larger estimated richness than memory subsets had.

This table comes from immunoSEQ multiplex PCR, and its TCRdb copy is limited to in-frame clones, with some not included. The top ten hold about 0.059% of the sample, which has about 520,000 clones, approximately 95% seen once. The source of this sequence is a young woman in good health. Sample: naive CD4+ T cells sorted from blood. Subset: CD45RA+ positively selected. V and J are TRBV28 and TRBJ2-1; 11 bases map to TRBD2. This CDR3 is CASSPRLAGYNEQFF. Here the CDR3 DNA reads TGTGCCAGCAGTCCGAGACTAGCGGGGTACAATGAGCAGTTCTTC.